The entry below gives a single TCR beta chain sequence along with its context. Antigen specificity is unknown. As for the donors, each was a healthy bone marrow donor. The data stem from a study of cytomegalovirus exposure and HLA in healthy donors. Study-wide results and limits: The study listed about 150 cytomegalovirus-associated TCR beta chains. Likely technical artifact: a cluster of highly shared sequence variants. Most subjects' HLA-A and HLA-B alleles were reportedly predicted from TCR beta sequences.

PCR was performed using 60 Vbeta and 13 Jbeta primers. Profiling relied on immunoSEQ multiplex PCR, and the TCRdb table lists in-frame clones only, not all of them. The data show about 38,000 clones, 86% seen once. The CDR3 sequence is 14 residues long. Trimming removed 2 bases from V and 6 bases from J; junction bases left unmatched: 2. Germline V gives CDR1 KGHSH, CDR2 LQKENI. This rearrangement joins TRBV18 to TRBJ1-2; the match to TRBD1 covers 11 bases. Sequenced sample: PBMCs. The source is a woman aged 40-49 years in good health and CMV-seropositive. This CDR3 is CASSPGQGANGYTF. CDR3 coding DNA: TGTGCCAGCTCACCAGGACAGGGGGCAAATGGCTACACCTTC.